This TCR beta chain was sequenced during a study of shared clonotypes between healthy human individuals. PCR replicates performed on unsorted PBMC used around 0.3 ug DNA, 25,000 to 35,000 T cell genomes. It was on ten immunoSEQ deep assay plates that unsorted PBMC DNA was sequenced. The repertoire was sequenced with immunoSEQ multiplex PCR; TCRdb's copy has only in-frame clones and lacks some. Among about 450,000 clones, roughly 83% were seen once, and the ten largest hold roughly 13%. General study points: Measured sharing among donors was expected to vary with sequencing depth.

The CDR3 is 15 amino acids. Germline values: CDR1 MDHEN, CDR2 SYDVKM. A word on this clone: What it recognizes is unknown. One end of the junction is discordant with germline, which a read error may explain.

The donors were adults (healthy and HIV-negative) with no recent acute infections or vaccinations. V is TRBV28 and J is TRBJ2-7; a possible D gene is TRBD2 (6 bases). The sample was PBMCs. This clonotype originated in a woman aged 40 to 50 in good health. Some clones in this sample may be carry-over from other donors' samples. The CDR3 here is CANSLWGTGSHEQYF. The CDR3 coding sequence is TGTGCCAACAGTTTATGGGGGACTGGATCCCACGAGCAGTACTTC.